The clone carrying this T cell receptor beta chain came up many times. Its antigen is undetermined. This sample is drawn from a study of molecular identifiers for immune sequencing clone quantification. General study findings and limits: Investigators reportedly could detect spiked Jurkat TCR RNA from one cell among 980,000 or so naive cells.

Sorting isolated naive CD8 T cells as CD8+CD4-CCR7+CD45RA+ events. Previously published methods and listed TCR primers were used for the bulk TCR libraries. One entry per CDR3 protein results from TCRdb running MiXCR on the PCR reads. The data contain about 510,000 distinct CDR3 sequences, under 30% of them singletons. CDR1 is SGHDT, CDR2 YYEEEE, per germline. The CDR3 spans 12 residues. V shed 4 bases, J shed 12 bases, and the junction held 10 bases outside the gene matches. Source material: naive CD8+ T cells from blood, with Jurkat cell RNA spiked in. The subset here: FACS-sorted CD8+CD4-CCR7+CD45RA+ naive T cells. This clonotype was obtained from a human donor in good health. Some libraries in this study had Jurkat cell RNA spiked in. V usage is TRBV5-6 and J usage is TRBJ2-7, with 7 bases aligning to TRBD1. CDR3 DNA sequence: TGTGCCAGCAGCCTAGGGGGCGTCGGACTGTACTTC. Amino acid sequence: CASSLGGVGLYF.